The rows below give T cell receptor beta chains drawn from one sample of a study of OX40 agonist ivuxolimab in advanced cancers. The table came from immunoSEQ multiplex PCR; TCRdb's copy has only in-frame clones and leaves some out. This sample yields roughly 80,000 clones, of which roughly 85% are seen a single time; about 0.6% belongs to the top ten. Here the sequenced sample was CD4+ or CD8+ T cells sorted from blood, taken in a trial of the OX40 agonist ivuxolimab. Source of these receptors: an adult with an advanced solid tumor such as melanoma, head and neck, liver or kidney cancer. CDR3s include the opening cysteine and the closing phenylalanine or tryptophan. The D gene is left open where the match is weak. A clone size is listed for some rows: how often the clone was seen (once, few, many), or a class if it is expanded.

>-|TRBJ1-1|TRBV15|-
CATRTGRADEAFF
TGTGCCACCAGGACAGGAAGGGCCGATGAAGCTTTCTTT
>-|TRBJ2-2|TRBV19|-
CASSIGQNTGELFF
TGTGCCAGTAGTATAGGGCAGAACACCGGGGAGCTGTTTTTT
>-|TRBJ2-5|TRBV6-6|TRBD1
CASSYWTGETQYF
TGTGCCAGCAGTTACTGGACAGGGGAGACCCAGTACTTC
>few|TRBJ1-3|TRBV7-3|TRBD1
CASSSGQGRNTIYF
TGTGCCAGCAGCTCGGGACAGGGTCGAAACACCATATATTTT
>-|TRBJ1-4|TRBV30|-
CAWSVRGVRMFF
TGTGCCTGGAGTGTACGCGGGGTGAGGATGTTTTTT
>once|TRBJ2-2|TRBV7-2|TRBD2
CASRILAGGNTGELFF
TGTGCCAGCAGAATACTAGCGGGGGGGAACACCGGGGAGCTGTTTTTT
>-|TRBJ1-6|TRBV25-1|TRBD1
CASSWDSPNTLHF
TGTGCCAGCAGTTGGGACAGCCCTAACACCCTCCACTTT
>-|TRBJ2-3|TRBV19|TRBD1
CASTARDRGTDTQYF
TGTGCCAGTACCGCCCGGGACAGGGGAACAGATACGCAGTATTTT
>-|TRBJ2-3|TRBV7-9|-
CASSLWGTDTQYF
TGTGCCAGCAGCTTATGGGGCACAGATACGCAGTATTTT
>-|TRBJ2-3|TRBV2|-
CASSAGSTDTQYF
TGTGCCAGCAGTGCAGGGAGCACAGATACGCAGTATTTT
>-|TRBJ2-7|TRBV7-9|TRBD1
CASSIRTGPLEQYF
TGTGCCAGCAGCATCCGGACAGGGCCTCTCGAGCAGTACTTC
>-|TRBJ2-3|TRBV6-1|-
CASKTDTQYF
TGTGCCAGCAAAACAGATACGCAGTATTTT
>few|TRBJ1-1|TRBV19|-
CATTDGGTNTEAFF
TGTGCCACTACCGACGGGGGGACGAACACTGAAGCTTTCTTT
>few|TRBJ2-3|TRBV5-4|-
CASRSGLPVNTDTQYF
TGTGCCAGCAGATCGGGTCTGCCGGTAAACACAGATACGCAGTATTTT
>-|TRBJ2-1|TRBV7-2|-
CASSFSGASMSRGQFF
TGTGCCAGCAGCTTCTCTGGAGCGTCAATGAGCCGGGGGCAGTTCTTC
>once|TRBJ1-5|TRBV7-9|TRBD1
CASSSPGGNQPQHF
TGTGCCAGCAGCTCCCCAGGGGGAAATCAGCCCCAGCATTTT
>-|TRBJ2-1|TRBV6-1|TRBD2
CASSEVGGGASEQFF
TGTGCCAGCAGTGAAGTTGGCGGGGGGGCTTCTGAGCAGTTCTTC
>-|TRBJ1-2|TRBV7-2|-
CASSPDGTYGYTF
TGTGCCAGCAGCCCCGACGGCACCTATGGCTACACCTTC
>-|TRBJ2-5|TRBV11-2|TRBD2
CASSSVAGKETQYF
TGTGCCAGCAGCTCCGTAGCGGGGAAAGAGACCCAGTACTTC
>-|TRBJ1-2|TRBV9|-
CASSDRYSYGYTF
TGTGCCAGCAGCGATCGGTACAGCTATGGCTACACCTTC
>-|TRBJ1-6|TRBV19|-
CARGGRGNSPLHF
TGTGCGAGGGGGGGTAGGGGTAATTCACCCCTCCACTTT
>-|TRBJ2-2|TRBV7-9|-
CASSLAASSLEPNTGELFF
TGTGCCAGCAGCTTAGCGGCCTCTAGCCTTGAGCCGAACACCGGGGAGCTGTTTTTT
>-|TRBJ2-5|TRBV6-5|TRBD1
CASKGTAQETQYF
TGTGCCAGCAAGGGGACAGCCCAAGAGACCCAGTACTTC